Listed here are 3 T cell receptor beta chains from one sample, sequenced in a study of T cell repertoires in cytomegalovirus infection. MiXCR, run by TCRdb on the reads, gives a single entry per CDR3 protein. This table has 500,000 to 600,000 distinct CDR3 sequences, 16% appearing once. Sequencing was carried out using CD8+ T cells from PBMCs. These receptors came from a human donor in good health (CMV status not recorded). Some clones in this sample may be carry-over from other donors' samples.

This clonotype was seen more than once but under ten times. The chain is built from TRBV5-6 and TRBJ1-2, with 7 bases lining up with TRBD1. The CDR3 contains 16 residues. The V gene end was trimmed by 3 bases and the J gene end by 4 bases; junction bases not matched to a gene: 12. Germline assignment: CDR1 SGHDT and CDR2 YYEEEE. CDR3 protein: CASSYSRDSLIYGYTF. In nucleotides, the CDR3 is TGTGCCAGCAGCTACTCCCGGGACAGCCTAATCTATGGCTACACCTTC.

This clonotype was picked up many times. This chain links TRBV7-8 with TRBJ2-5; no definite D call. Germline assignment: CDR1 SGHVS and CDR2 FQNEAQ. V gave up 1 base and J gave up 0 bases, with 12 bases separating them. CDR3 length: 16 amino acids. Here the CDR3 DNA reads TGTGCCAGCAGCTTAGTACGGCGCACGTACCAAGAGACCCAGTACTTC. Amino acids: CASSLVRRTYQETQYF.

Concerning this clonotype: The junction differs from germline at one of its ends, possibly a read error. The chain has TRBV6-1 and TRBJ2-3, with 7 nucleotides matching TRBD1. Germline V lookup: CDR1 MNHNS, CDR2 SASEGT. The CDR3 is made up of 14 amino acids. The CDR3 sequence is CAGSEQGSTDTQYF. The CDR3 region has the DNA TGCGCCGGCAGCGAACAGGGGAGCACAGATACGCAGTATTTT.